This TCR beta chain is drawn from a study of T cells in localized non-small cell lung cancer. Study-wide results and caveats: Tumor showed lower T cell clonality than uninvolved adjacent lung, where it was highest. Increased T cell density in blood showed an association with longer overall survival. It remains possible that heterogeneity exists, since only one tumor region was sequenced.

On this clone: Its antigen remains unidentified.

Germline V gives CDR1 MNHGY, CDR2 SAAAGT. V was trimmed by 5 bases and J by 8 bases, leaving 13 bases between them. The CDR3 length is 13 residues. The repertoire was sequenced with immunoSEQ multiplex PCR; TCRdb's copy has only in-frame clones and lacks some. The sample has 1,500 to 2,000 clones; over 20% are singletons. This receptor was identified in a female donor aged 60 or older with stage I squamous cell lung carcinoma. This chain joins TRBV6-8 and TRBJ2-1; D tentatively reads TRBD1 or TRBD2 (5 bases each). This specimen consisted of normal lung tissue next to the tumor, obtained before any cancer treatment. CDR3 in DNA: TGTGCCAGCAGTCCACTAGGGGATGATGAGCAGTTCTTC. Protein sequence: CASSPLGDDEQFF.